The T cell receptor (beta chain) under discussion was sequenced for a study of T cell repertoires in cytomegalovirus infection. General study findings and limits: Pooled public TCR beta family frequency picked out CMV carriers with the relevant HLA. HLA-C-restricted CMV-specific TCR beta clonotypes prevailed in the ex vivo response.

This clonotype was picked up a small number of times. Its antigen is undetermined. TCRdb reanalysed the reads using MiXCR and keeps one entry per CDR3 protein. The sample has under 800,000 distinct CDR3 sequences, roughly 24% seen once. Germline V CDR1 and CDR2: MDHEN, SYDVKM. The CDR3 is 17 residues long. V shed 1 base and J 5 bases; nucleotides not matched to a gene: 12. The sample consisted of CD8+ T cells from PBMCs. The chain uses TRBV28 and TRBJ2-7; 9 nucleotides line up with TRBD2. The sequence came from a human donor in good health (CMV status not recorded). Some clones in this sample may be carry-over from other donors' samples. The CDR3 loop is CASSLSTLPGLANEQYF. The CDR3 coding sequence is TGTGCCAGCAGTTTATCTACACTACCGGGACTAGCAAACGAGCAGTACTTC.